The 30 T cell receptor beta chains below come from one sample, sequenced in a study of blood T cell repertoires in COVID-19. This table comes from immunoSEQ multiplex PCR, and its TCRdb copy is limited to in-frame clones, with some not included. The sample consists of around 190,000 clones, roughly 85% of them appearing once. The sequenced material came from peripheral blood. Every receptor here comes from a woman over 75 with acute or convalescent COVID-19.

The V gene is TRBV2, the J gene TRBJ2-6; perhaps TRBD1 as D (6 bases). The CDR3 is 17 residues long. Germline values: CDR1 SNHLY, CDR2 FYNNEI. The V and J ends lost 6 bases and 3 bases respectively, with 18 bases between them. As DNA, the CDR3 is TGTGCCAGCAGAGGGACAATATGGGCTAATGGGGCCAACGTCCTGACTTTC. Its translation: CASRGTIWANGANVLTF.

The CDR3 nucleotides are TGTGCCACCAGACAGACAGGGTTTGGCTACACCTTC. It yields the protein CATRQTGFGYTF. The chain uses TRBV15 and TRBJ1-2, with 7 bases that match TRBD1. V dropped 6 bases and J dropped 7; count of bases not matched to a gene: 5. Germline CDR1 LNHNV, CDR2 YYDKDF (reference sequence). The CDR3 is 12 amino acids.

The chain combines TRBV19 with TRBJ1-5, with TRBD1 as a possible D gene (5 bases). CDR3 length: 15 amino acids. V lost 2 bases to trimming and J lost 9 bases, with 17 bases between them. From germline, CDR1 is LNHDA and CDR2 SQIVND (reference sequence). Written as DNA, the CDR3 is TGTGCCAGTAGTATATGGGGGGGAAACATTACGCCCCAGCATTTT. Residues: CASSIWGGNITPQHF.

The chain carries TRBV12-1 and TRBJ2-6; the D call TRBD1 from the table was never checked on the DNA. TRBV12-1 is designated a pseudogene. This CDR3 spans 15 amino acids. CDR3: CASSTGFSGANVLTF. CDR3 DNA sequence: TGTGCCAGCAGTACAGGATTCTCTGGGGCCAACGTCCTGACTTTC.

J is TRBJ2-7 and V is TRBV5-4; 9 nucleotides agree with TRBD2. This CDR3 has 15 amino acids. V dropped 0 bases and J dropped 3; count of bases not matched to a gene: 4. Germline lookup yields CDR1 SGHNT and CDR2 YYREEE (reference sequence). CDR3 nucleotides: TGTGCCAGCAGCTTGGAAGCTAGCGGGGTCTACGAGCAGTACTTC. This encodes CASSLEASGVYEQYF.

In this sample, this clone turned up once. V gene TRBV2 combines with J gene TRBJ1-5; D gene unclear. CDR3 length: 12 residues. V lost 3 bases and J 7 bases, leaving 7 bases between the germline ends. CDR1 and CDR2 (germline): SNHLY, FYNNEI. CDR3 in amino acids: CASSDRGQPQHF. CDR3 DNA: TGTGCCAGCAGTGATAGAGGACAGCCCCAGCATTTT.

The chain uses TRBV28 and TRBJ1-2; the D gene is possibly TRBD1 (5 bases). The length of the CDR3 is 15 residues. CDR1 is MDHEN and CDR2 is SYDVKM in the germline V gene. V dropped 4 bases and J dropped 8 bases, with 20 bases sitting between them. The CDR3 region is CASSSPATGEEGYTF. CDR3 bases: TGTGCCAGCAGTTCCCCGGCGACGGGGGAGGAGGGCTACACCTTC.

V usage is TRBV7-3 and J usage is TRBJ1-1; 8 bases are shared with TRBD1. The V segment lost 6 bases and the J segment 3 bases; nucleotides outside the gene matches: 6. Germline CDR1 is SGHTA and CDR2 is FQGTGA. The CDR3 length is 14 residues. The CDR3 nucleotides read TGTGCCAGCAGTAGACAGGGGATAGACACTGAAGCTTTCTTT. Translated: CASSRQGIDTEAFF.

The genes are TRBV7-9 and TRBJ1-1, with 7 bases matching TRBD1. CDR1 and CDR2 (germline): SEHNR, FQNEAQ (reference sequence). This CDR3 is 16 amino acids long. V lost 6 bases to trimming and J lost 1 base; unmatched junction nucleotides: 11. CDR3: CASRPDRVWENTEAFF. As DNA, the CDR3 is TGTGCCAGCAGGCCTGACAGGGTTTGGGAGAACACTGAAGCTTTCTTT.

This chain connects TRBV4-3 to TRBJ1-3, with D perhaps TRBD1 (5 bases). The CDR3 sequence is 18 residues long. Trimming cost V 1 base and J 6 bases, with 22 bases left between them. Germline V gives CDR1 LGHNA, CDR2 YSLEER. The CDR3 sequence: CASSQVSGASTQENTIYF. In nucleotides, the CDR3 is TGCGCCAGCAGCCAAGTATCTGGCGCCAGTACACAGGAAAACACCATATATTTT.

J is TRBJ2-3 and V is TRBV5-1; weak D call: TRBD2 (5 bases). The CDR3 is 15 residues long. The ends were cut back, 2 bases at V and 0 bases at J, with 10 bases in the middle. Per the germline V gene, CDR1 is SGHRS and CDR2 is YFSETQ. CDR3 bases: TGCGCCAGCAGCTTACAGCGGACGAGCACAGATACGCAGTATTTT. It yields the protein CASSLQRTSTDTQYF.

In this sample, this clone turned up once. The rearrangement links TRBV5-1 to TRBJ2-6; 7 bases map to TRBD1. Per germline, CDR1 SGHRS and CDR2 YFSETQ. CDR3 length: 16 residues. With V trimmed by 2 bases and J by 1 base, 3 bases remained unmatched. CDR3 residues: CASSFTGVSGANVLTF. The CDR3, as DNA: TGCGCCAGCAGCTTCACAGGGGTGTCTGGGGCCAACGTCCTGACTTTC. The variable domain in full, completed from reference TRBV5-1 and TRBJ2-6, reads KAGVTQTPRYLIKTRGQQVTLSCSPISGHRSVSWYQQTPGQGLQFLFEYFSETQRNKGNFPGRFSGRQFSNSRSEMNVSTLELGDSALYLCASSFTGVSGANVLTFGAGSRLTVL.

The CDR3 spells CASSPPGRRGNEQFF. The CDR3 DNA follows: TGTGCCAGCAGCCCCCCGGGACGGAGGGGAAATGAGCAGTTCTTC. The gene calls are TRBV7-9 and TRBJ2-1, with D perhaps matching TRBD2 (6 bases). The V end was cut by 5 bases, the J end by 7 bases, with 18 bases between. The germline gives CDR1 SEHNR, CDR2 FQNEAQ (reference sequence). The CDR3 is 15 amino acids.

This chain joins TRBV6-5 and TRBJ2-5; 7 bases are shared with TRBD2. V gave up 9 bases and J gave up 3 bases; unmatched junction bases: 4. The germline CDR1 and CDR2 sequences are MNHEY and SVGAGI. The CDR3 consists of 12 residues. The CDR3 region has the DNA TGTGCCAGTCGTCGGGGGGAAGAGACCCAGTACTTC. Protein product: CASRRGEETQYF.

This sequence joins TRBV7-8 and TRBJ2-1, with 13 bases matching TRBD2. The CDR3 totals 17 residues. Per germline, CDR1 SGHVS and CDR2 FQNEAQ. The V segment lost 1 base and the J segment 8 bases; nucleotides outside the gene matches: 8. The CDR3 DNA follows: TGTGCCAGCAGCTTAGTGACTAGCGGGGGGACTAGGGATGAGCAGTTCTTC. As protein: CASSLVTSGGTRDEQFF.

This clone was counted a few times. The chain joins TRBV12-3 or TRBV12-4 to TRBJ2-1; 8 positions agree with TRBD2. Trimming cost V 6 bases and J 4 bases; bases outside gene matches: 2. CDR3 length: 13 residues. The CDR3 is CASRAGVYNEQFF. The DNA for the CDR3 is TGTGCCAGCAGAGCGGGAGTTTACAATGAGCAGTTCTTC.

The gene calls are TRBV4-3 and TRBJ1-4; 12 bases are shared with TRBD1. CDR1 LGHNA and CDR2 YSLEER come from the germline V gene. The V gene end was trimmed by 3 bases and the J gene end by 6 bases; junction bases not matched to a gene: 2. The CDR3 has 15 residues. The CDR3: CASSQRDRGHEKLFF. CDR3 DNA: TGCGCCAGCAGCCAGAGGGACAGGGGGCATGAAAAACTGTTTTTT.

The rearrangement joins TRBV10-3 to TRBJ2-5; 8 nucleotides agree with TRBD1. This CDR3 spans 15 amino acids. In germline, CDR1 is ENHRY, CDR2 SYGVKD. V lost 3 bases and J lost 4; bases outside the gene matches: 7. The CDR3 is CAISDQQGAGETQYF. CDR3 sequence (DNA): TGTGCCATCAGTGACCAGCAGGGGGCAGGAGAGACCCAGTACTTC.

The CDR3 DNA sequence: TGTGCCAGCAGTCCCGATTTCCACAGGGCCGGGGAGCTGTTTTTT. As protein: CASSPDFHRAGELFF. The chain employs TRBV6-5 and TRBJ2-2; tentative D call: TRBD1 (6 bases). Germline-derived CDR1 and CDR2 are MNHEY and SVGAGI. The CDR3 sequence is 15 residues long. Trimming took off 5 bases at V and 6 bases at J, with 16 bases between the two ends.

This chain connects TRBV7-2 to TRBJ1-5, with TRBD1 identical over 7 bases. Germline CDR1 and CDR2: SGHTA and FQGNSA. There are 16 residues in the CDR3. V was pared by 5 bases and J by 2 bases, with 9 bases of the junction left unmatched. Here the CDR3 reads CASSPTGYWGNQPQHF. The DNA of the CDR3 is TGTGCCAGCAGCCCGACAGGGTACTGGGGCAATCAGCCCCAGCATTTT.

Worth noting for this clone: Other DNA sequences in this sample translate to the same CDR3. The genes are TRBV13 and TRBJ1-2; D call uncertain. The V and J ends lost 0 bases and 4 bases respectively, with 6 bases between them. The CDR3 has 13 residues. From germline, CDR1 is PRHDT and CDR2 FYEKMQ (reference sequence). The CDR3 here is CASSLGQIYGYTF. The CDR3 DNA reads as TGTGCCAGCAGCTTAGGCCAGATCTATGGCTACACCTTC.

This sequence joins TRBV5-1 and TRBJ2-3; TRBD2 matches 15 bases. Germline V gives CDR1 SGHRS, CDR2 YFSETQ. The CDR3 is made up of 16 amino acids. Germline trimming cut 5 bases from V and 4 bases from J; bases unmatched to any gene: 5. The CDR3 region has the DNA TGCGCCAGCAGATCTGGACTAGCGGGAGGGCCAGATACGCAGTATTTT. This translates into CASRSGLAGGPDTQYF.

The V gene is TRBV9, the J gene TRBJ1-5, with D unresolved. Per germline, CDR1 SGDLS and CDR2 YYNGEE. The CDR3 totals 13 residues. Trimming removed 0 bases at V and 4 bases at J, with 5 bases between. CDR3 sequence reads: CASSVAPNQPQHF. For the CDR3, the DNA is TGTGCCAGCAGCGTAGCCCCAAATCAGCCCCAGCATTTT.

J is TRBJ1-3 and V is TRBV5-1, with 11 bases lining up with TRBD2. Gene TRBJ2-2 matches the end of the DNA better, so the J call may be wrong. The germline V gene encodes CDR1 SGHRS and CDR2 YFSETQ. CDR3 length: 15 residues. In DNA form, the CDR3 reads TGCGCCAGCAGCTATCTAGCGGGAGGCCCCGGGGAGCTGTTTTTT. This translates into CASSYLAGGPGELFF.

The rearrangement links TRBV18 to TRBJ1-3, with a weak D call TRBD1 (6 bases). Germline-derived CDR1 and CDR2 are KGHSH and LQKENI. This CDR3 contains 13 residues. V was trimmed by 3 bases and J by 8 bases, leaving 11 bases between them. The CDR3 loop reads CASSPGQEDTIYF. The DNA for the CDR3 is TGTGCCAGCTCACCGGGACAAGAGGACACCATATATTTT.

In this sample, this clone turned up once. This sequence joins TRBV19 and TRBJ1-5, with a tentative D call TRBD1 (6 bases). CDR3 size: 15 residues. Germline V gene sequence: CDR1 LNHDA, CDR2 SQIVND (reference sequence). V was pared by 4 bases and J by 4 bases, with 14 bases between. The DNA for the CDR3 is TGTGCCAGTAGTAGAGTGACAGGCACAAATCAGCCCCAGCATTTT. Its protein is CASSRVTGTNQPQHF. Full variable domain (remainder filled in from reference TRBV19 and TRBJ1-5): DGGITQSPKYLFRKEGQNVTLSCEQNLNHDAMYWYRQDPGQGLRLIYYSQIVNDFQKGDIAEGYSVSREKKESFPLTVTSAQKNPTAFYLCASSRVTGTNQPQHFGDGTRLSIL.

This sequence joins TRBV30 and TRBJ2-5; TRBD1 matches 11 bases. Losses at the gene ends were 3 bases for V and 5 bases for J; bases not matched to a gene: 11. From germline, CDR1 is GTSNPN and CDR2 SVGIG (reference sequence). The CDR3 is 16 residues long. CDR3 in amino acids: CAWRSPGQGVWETQYF. In nucleotides, the CDR3 is TGTGCCTGGAGATCACCGGGACAGGGGGTTTGGGAGACCCAGTACTTC.

The chain uses TRBV15 and TRBJ1-4; a weak D match, TRBD1 (6 bases). The ends were cut back, 0 bases at V and 5 bases at J, with 13 bases in the middle. CDR1 is LNHNV, CDR2 YYDKDF, per germline (reference sequence). The CDR3 has 16 amino acids. CDR3 nucleotides: TGTGCCACCAGCAGAGACATTAGGACAGCCAATGAAAAACTGTTTTTT. This gives the protein CATSRDIRTANEKLFF.

The V call is TRBV5-1, the J call TRBJ1-6; 8 nucleotides agree with TRBD1. This CDR3 comprises 17 residues. CDR1 and CDR2 from the germline V gene are SGHRS and YFSETQ. V lost 6 bases, J lost 9 bases, and 17 bases stayed unmatched. The CDR3 region is CASKSTPVGQGGSPLHF. The CDR3 region has the DNA TGCGCCAGCAAATCGACCCCTGTAGGACAGGGCGGTTCACCCCTCCACTTT.

With regard to this clone: Other DNA variants within this sample encode the same CDR3. V gene TRBV6-5 combines with J gene TRBJ1-1; D is ambiguous. Germline V CDR1 and CDR2: MNHEY, SVGAGI. V was clipped by 6 bases and J by 3 bases, with 14 bases between them. The CDR3 sequence is 14 residues long. The CDR3 bases are TGTGCCAGCAGAGTCGGCGGGGAGGACACTGAAGCTTTCTTT. Its protein product is CASRVGGEDTEAFF.